A single sample is the source of the 20 T cell receptor beta chains below, sequenced in a study of blood T cell repertoires in COVID-19 (dated by TCRdb to 2019 to 2021). Library prep was done by the immunoSEQ multiplex PCR assay. In its TCRdb copy, this immuneACCESS table keeps in-frame sequences only and misses some clones. Where compared with another copy, unresolved V genes explain less than half of these, and the others have no known cause. The sample records fewer than 120,000 clones, over 65% of which are singletons. More than 3.5% of the sample is held by the ten biggest clonotypes. The source material was peripheral blood. The source of these receptors is a woman of 80 years or more with acute or convalescent COVID-19.

This clone was found a few times. V and J are TRBV6-2 or TRBV6-3 and TRBJ2-7, with 8 bases identical to TRBD1. CDR3 length: 15 residues. With 2 bases clipped from V and 2 bases from J, the junction kept 5 bases outside the gene matches. The germline V gene has CDR1 MNHEY and CDR2 SVGEGT. This CDR3 is CASSYGDRLTYEQYF. CDR3 bases: TGTGCCAGCAGTTACGGGGACAGGCTAACCTACGAGCAGTACTTC.

The sample holds a few counts of this clone. This chain joins TRBV9 and TRBJ2-1; 15 nucleotides agree with TRBD2. Germline V lookup: CDR1 SGDLS, CDR2 YYNGEE. The trim removed 4 bases at V and 2 bases at J, leaving 7 bases unmatched. The CDR3 has 18 amino acids. The CDR3 sequence is CASSPRTSGRAAYNEQFF. CDR3 nucleotides: TGTGCCAGCAGCCCTCGGACTAGCGGGAGGGCGGCCTACAATGAGCAGTTCTTC. The full variable domain, completed using reference TRBV9 and TRBJ2-1, is DSGVTQTPKHLITATGQRVTLRCSPRSGDLSVYWYQQSLDQGLQFLIQYYNGEERAKGNILERFSAQQFPDLHSELNLSSLELGDSALYFCASSPRTSGRAAYNEQFFGPGTRLTVL.

The chain joins TRBV19 to TRBJ2-2, with a weak D call TRBD1 (6 bases). Germline-derived CDR1 and CDR2 are LNHDA and SQIVND (reference sequence). Trimming pared 5 bases from V and 7 bases from J, leaving 11 bases between. This CDR3 region has 13 residues. The CDR3 loop is CASSDRLRGELFF. The CDR3 DNA reads TGTGCCAGTAGTGACAGGTTGCGCGGGGAGCTGTTTTTT.

This clone was counted only a few times. This rearrangement joins TRBV10-3 to TRBJ2-3; D possibly corresponds to TRBD1 (6 bases). The CDR3 contains 15 residues. Germline V gene sequence: CDR1 ENHRY, CDR2 SYGVKD. V was shortened by 2 bases and J by 2 bases, with 11 bases between the two germline ends. Written as DNA, the CDR3 is TGTGCCATCAGTGAGCCAGACAGGTACACAGATACGCAGTATTTT. It translates to CAISEPDRYTDTQYF.

Note on this clone: Mismatch with germline at one junction end may stem from a read error. This chain uses TRBV7-7 with TRBJ2-1, with 9 bases that match TRBD2. The CDR3 consists of 16 residues. CDR1 is SSHAT, CDR2 FNYEAQ, per germline (reference sequence). DNA of the CDR3: TGTGCTAGCAGCCCCATTAGCGGGGGCTCCTACAATGAGCAGTTCTTC. Its protein product is CASSPISGGSYNEQFF.

The J gene is TRBJ2-7, the V gene TRBV6-6, with 9 bases that match TRBD1. V lost 5 bases and J lost 2; bases outside the gene matches: 10. The germline V gene encodes CDR1 MNHNY and CDR2 SVGAGI (reference sequence). This CDR3 is built from 16 residues. The CDR3 DNA is TGTGCCAGCAGTCCGGGACAGGGCGCCTTCCCCTACGAGCAGTACTTC. Residues: CASSPGQGAFPYEQYF.

This clone was seen a single time. The chain links TRBV10-2 to TRBJ2-7, with TRBD1 matching 9 bases. V trimming: 4 bases; J trimming: 2 bases; junction bases outside the gene matches: 0. Germline values: CDR1 WSHSY, CDR2 SAAADI. The CDR3 has 13 amino acids. CDR3 sequence reads: CASSGDRAYEQYF. CDR3 DNA sequence: TGCGCCAGCAGTGGGGACAGGGCCTACGAGCAGTACTTC.

The gene calls are TRBV5-4 and TRBJ1-4; no firm D call. The germline V gene encodes CDR1 SGHNT and CDR2 YYREEE (reference sequence). The CDR3 extends over 16 amino acids. With 4 bases removed from V and 0 bases from J, the gap between germline ends came to 13 bases. CDR3 amino acids: CASSAQATTTNEKLFF. Written as DNA, the CDR3 is TGTGCCAGCAGCGCTCAGGCAACCACAACTAATGAAAAACTGTTTTTT. The variable domain in full, completed from reference TRBV5-4 and TRBJ1-4, reads ETGVTQSPTHLIKTRGQQVTLRCSSQSGHNTVSWYQQALGQGPQFIFQYYREEENGRGNFPPRFSGLQFPNYSSELNVNALELDDSALYLCASSAQATTTNEKLFFGSGTQLSVL.

This clone occurred once. The chain is built from TRBV6-2 or TRBV6-3 and TRBJ2-7, with D possibly matching TRBD2 (5 bases). The germline V gene encodes CDR1 MNHEY and CDR2 SVGEGT. V lost 2 bases to trimming and J lost 3 bases, with 14 bases between them. This CDR3 contains 15 residues. This CDR3 is CASSYGGRMDYEQYF. CDR3 in DNA: TGTGCCAGCAGTTACGGAGGACGAATGGACTACGAGCAGTACTTC.

The chain combines TRBV2 with TRBJ2-3; 14 bases align to TRBD2. The V gene end was trimmed by 6 bases and the J gene end by 0 bases; junction bases not matched to a gene: 2. Germline-derived CDR1 and CDR2 are SNHLY and FYNNEI. There are 16 residues in the CDR3. CDR3 coding DNA: TGTGCCAGCAGGGGACTAGCGGGGGCTAGCACAGATACGCAGTATTTT. Protein: CASRGLAGASTDTQYF. The full variable domain, with the rest looked up from reference TRBV2 and TRBJ2-3, is EPEVTQTPSHQVTQMGQEVILRCVPISNHLYFYWYRQILGQKVEFLVSFYNNEISEKSEIFDDQFSVERPDGSNFTLKIRSTKLEDSAMYFCASRGLAGASTDTQYFGPGTRLTVL.

The V gene is TRBV18, the J gene TRBJ2-6; 12 nucleotides align to TRBD2. The CDR3 contains 17 residues. V was pared by 4 bases and J by 2 bases, with 3 bases of the junction left unmatched. Per the germline V gene, CDR1 is KGHSH and CDR2 is LQKENI. The chain's CDR3 is CASSQTSGSAGANVLTF. CDR3 coding DNA: TGTGCCAGCTCACAGACTAGCGGGAGTGCTGGGGCCAACGTCCTGACTTTC.

In this sample, this clone turned up a few times. The chain carries TRBV10-2 and TRBJ2-1, with TRBD1 identical over 10 bases. Germline V gene lookup returns CDR1 WSHSY and CDR2 SAAADI. Trimming removed 6 bases from V and 6 bases from J; junction bases left unmatched: 5. This CDR3 is 14 amino acids long. The DNA for the CDR3 is TGCGCCAGCAGCGGCGGGACAGGGGTCAATGAGCAGTTCTTC. Protein sequence: CASSGGTGVNEQFF.

The table lists this clone with a count of one. The chain employs TRBV30 and TRBJ2-3; 7 nucleotides agree with TRBD1. This CDR3 has 13 amino acids. Germline CDR1 is GTSNPN and CDR2 is SVGIG (reference sequence). J was trimmed by 0 bases and V by 4 bases; bases with no gene match: 1. The CDR3 DNA follows: TGTGCCTGGAACAGGGGAAGCACAGATACGCAGTATTTT. This translates into CAWNRGSTDTQYF. The full variable domain, its missing parts supplied by reference TRBV30 and TRBJ2-3, is SQTIHQWPATLVQPVGSPLSLECTVEGTSNPNLYWYRQAAGRGLQLLFYSVGIGQISSEVPQNLSASRPQDRQFILSSKKLLLSDSGFYLCAWNRGSTDTQYFGPGTRLTVL.

This clone was picked up a small number of times. The chain uses TRBV3-1 (or the pseudogene TRBV3-2) and TRBJ1-2; D is perhaps TRBD1 (5 bases). V was shortened by 10 bases and J by 2 bases, with 14 bases between the two germline ends. Germline-derived CDR1 and CDR2 are LGHDT and YNNKEL (reference sequence). There are 13 residues in the CDR3. The CDR3 spells CATEDSQNYGYTF. For the CDR3, the DNA is TGTGCCACAGAAGACAGTCAGAACTATGGCTACACCTTC.

A single count supports this clone. The chain is built from TRBV5-1 and TRBJ2-3; a weak D match, TRBD2 (5 bases). CDR1 is SGHRS and CDR2 is YFSETQ in the germline V gene. Between the trimmed V and J ends, which lost 6 bases and 4 bases, there was a span of 12 bases. The CDR3 length is 13 residues. CDR3 loop: CASNEGRADTQYF. In nucleotides, the CDR3 is TGCGCCAGCAACGAGGGAAGGGCAGATACGCAGTATTTT. Together with reference TRBV5-1 and TRBJ2-3, the CDR3 gives the full variable domain: KAGVTQTPRYLIKTRGQQVTLSCSPISGHRSVSWYQQTPGQGLQFLFEYFSETQRNKGNFPGRFSGRQFSNSRSEMNVSTLELGDSALYLCASNEGRADTQYFGPGTRLTVL.

The rearrangement joins TRBV24-1 to TRBJ2-2, with TRBD2 identical over 15 bases. V lost 12 bases, J lost 0 bases, and 13 bases stayed unmatched. The CDR3 runs to 19 residues. Germline CDR1 KGHDR, CDR2 SFDVKD. CDR3: CAASGGTSGRYANTGELFF. For the CDR3, the DNA is TGTGCCGCTTCCGGTGGGACTAGCGGGAGGTACGCGAACACCGGGGAGCTGTTTTTT.

The genes are TRBV2 and TRBJ1-5, with a tentative D call TRBD1 (5 bases). The CDR3 length is 13 residues. Germline V gene sequence: CDR1 SNHLY, CDR2 FYNNEI. With 3 bases removed from V and 6 bases from J, the gap between germline ends came to 9 bases. The CDR3 protein is CASSESRAQPQHF. In DNA form, the CDR3 reads TGTGCCAGCAGTGAGTCCAGGGCTCAGCCCCAGCATTTT.

The V call is TRBV29-1, the J call TRBJ2-5; maybe TRBD1 (5 bases). CDR1 is SQVTM, CDR2 ANQGSEA, per germline. This CDR3 contains 14 residues. Between the trimmed V and J ends, which lost 2 bases and 4 bases, there was a span of 14 bases. The CDR3 protein is CSVEFGQGVETQYF. CDR3 bases: TGCAGCGTTGAATTTGGGCAGGGCGTAGAGACCCAGTACTTC.

The chain recombines TRBV29-1 with TRBJ1-2; D is possibly TRBD1 (6 bases). Looked up from germline, CDR1 is SQVTM and CDR2 is ANQGSEA. Trimming removed 4 bases at V and 4 bases at J, with 10 bases between. The CDR3 contains 12 residues. The DNA for the CDR3 is TGCAGCGTTGGGGGGCAGGGCTATGGCTACACCTTC. It yields the protein CSVGGQGYGYTF.

This chain joins TRBV19 and TRBJ2-5, with D hard to call. Germline CDR1 LNHDA, CDR2 SQIVND (reference sequence). V was shortened by 8 bases and J by 0 bases, with 4 bases between the two germline ends. The CDR3 loop spans 11 amino acids. The CDR3 DNA reads TGTGCCAGTTCGTACCAAGAGACCCAGTACTTC. Protein sequence: CASSYQETQYF.